The sequence of this T cell receptor (beta chain) was determined in a study of blood T cell repertoires in COVID-19. This CDR3 is 15 amino acids long. Germline V gene lookup returns CDR1 SGHVS and CDR2 FNYEAQ. V gave up 6 bases and J gave up 2 bases; unmatched junction bases: 5. Generated by immunoSEQ multiplex PCR, the TCRdb table keeps only in-frame clones and is missing some. The data show some 300,000 clones, with about nine tenths seen just once and 1.7% held by the top ten. The sequence came from a woman in her forties who had recovered from COVID-19. J is TRBJ2-5 and V is TRBV7-6, with 11 bases fitting TRBD2. Sample: PBMCs or T cells enriched from blood (not recorded which). The CDR3 DNA reads as TGTGCCAGCAGGAGACTAGCGGGAAATCAAGAGACCCAGTACTTC. Translated, it gives CASRRLAGNQETQYF.